This T cell receptor beta chain stems from a study of T cell repertoires in cytomegalovirus infection. A remark on this clonotype: Antigen: not known.

The V and J ends lost 3 bases and 2 bases respectively, with 10 bases between them. The CDR3 sequence is 14 residues long. CDR1 and CDR2 (germline): LNHDA, SQIVND (reference sequence). TCRdb itself ran the reads through MiXCR, one entry per CDR3 protein. In the table there are 80,000 or so distinct CDR3 sequences, under 30% of which are singletons. The chain employs TRBV19 and TRBJ2-5, with D possibly TRBD2 on 6 matching bases. Sequenced here: CD8+ T cells from cultured PBMCs, sampled from culture after CMV antigen stimulation. This sequence originates from a human donor in good health (CMV status not recorded). Some clones in this sample may be carry-over from other donors' samples. The CDR3 protein is CASSIGSGQETQYF. The CDR3 DNA is TGTGCCAGTAGTATCGGGAGCGGACAAGAGACCCAGTACTTC.